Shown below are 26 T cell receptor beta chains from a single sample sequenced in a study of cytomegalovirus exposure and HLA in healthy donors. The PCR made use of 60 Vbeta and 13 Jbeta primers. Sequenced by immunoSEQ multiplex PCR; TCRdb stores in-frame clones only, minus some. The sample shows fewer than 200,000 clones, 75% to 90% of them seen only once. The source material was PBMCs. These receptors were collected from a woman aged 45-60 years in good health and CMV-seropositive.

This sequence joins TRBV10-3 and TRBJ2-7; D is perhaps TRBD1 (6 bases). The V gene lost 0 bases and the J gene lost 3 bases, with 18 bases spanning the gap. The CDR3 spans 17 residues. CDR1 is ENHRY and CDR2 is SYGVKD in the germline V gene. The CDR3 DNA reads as TGTGCCATCAGTGAGTCGATCGTGGGACAACGTTTCTACGAGCAGTACTTC. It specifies CAISESIVGQRFYEQYF.

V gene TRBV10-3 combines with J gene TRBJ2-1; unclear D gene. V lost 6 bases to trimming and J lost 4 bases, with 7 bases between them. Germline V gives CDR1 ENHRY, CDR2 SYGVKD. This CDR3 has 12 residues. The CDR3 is CAISPGYNEQFF. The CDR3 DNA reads TGTGCCATCAGCCCAGGATACAATGAGCAGTTCTTC.

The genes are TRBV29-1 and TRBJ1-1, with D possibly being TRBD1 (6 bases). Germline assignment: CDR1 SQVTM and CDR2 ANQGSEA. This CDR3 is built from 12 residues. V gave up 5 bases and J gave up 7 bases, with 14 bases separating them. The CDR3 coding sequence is TGCAGCGTTTCCCCAGGGGTGGGTGAAGCTTTCTTT. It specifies CSVSPGVGEAFF.

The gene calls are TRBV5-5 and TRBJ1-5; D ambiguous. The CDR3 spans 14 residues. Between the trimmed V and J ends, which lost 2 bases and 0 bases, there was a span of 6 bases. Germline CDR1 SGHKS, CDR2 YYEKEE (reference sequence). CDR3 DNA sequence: TGTGCCAGCAGCTTAGAGTATAGCAATCAGCCCCAGCATTTT. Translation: CASSLEYSNQPQHF.

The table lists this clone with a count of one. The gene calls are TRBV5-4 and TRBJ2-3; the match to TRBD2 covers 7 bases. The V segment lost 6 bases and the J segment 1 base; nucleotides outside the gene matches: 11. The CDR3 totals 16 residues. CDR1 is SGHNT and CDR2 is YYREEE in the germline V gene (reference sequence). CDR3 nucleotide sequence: TGTGCCAGCACCCATTCTAGCGGCTTCGGCACAGATACGCAGTATTTT. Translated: CASTHSSGFGTDTQYF.

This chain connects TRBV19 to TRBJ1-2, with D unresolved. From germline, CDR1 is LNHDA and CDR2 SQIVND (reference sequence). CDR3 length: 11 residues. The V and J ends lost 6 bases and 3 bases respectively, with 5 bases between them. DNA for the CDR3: TGTGCCAGTAGAAACTACTATGGCTACACCTTC. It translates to CASRNYYGYTF.

The CDR3 nucleotides are TGTGCCAGTAGTGACGACAGGGAAAACGAGCAGTACTTC. This encodes CASSDDRENEQYF. V gene TRBV19 combines with J gene TRBJ2-7, with 7 positions matching TRBD1. The CDR3 has 13 residues. Germline trimming cut 5 bases from V and 5 bases from J; bases unmatched to any gene: 6. CDR1 and CDR2 (germline): LNHDA, SQIVND (reference sequence).

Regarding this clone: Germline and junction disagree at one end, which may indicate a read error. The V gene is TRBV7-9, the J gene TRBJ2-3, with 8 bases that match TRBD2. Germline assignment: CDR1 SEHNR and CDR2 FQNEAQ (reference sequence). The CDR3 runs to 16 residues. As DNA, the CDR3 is TGTTCCAGCAGCTTAGTAGGAGCGGGGGAGGTAGATACGCAGTATTTT. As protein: CSSSLVGAGEVDTQYF.

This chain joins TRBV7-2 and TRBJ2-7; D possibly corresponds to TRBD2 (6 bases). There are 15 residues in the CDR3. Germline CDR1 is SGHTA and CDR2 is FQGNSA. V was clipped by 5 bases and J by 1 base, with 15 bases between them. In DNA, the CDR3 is TGTGCCAGCAGCCCCGGGCTAGCGAATTCCTACGAGCAGTACTTC. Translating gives CASSPGLANSYEQYF.

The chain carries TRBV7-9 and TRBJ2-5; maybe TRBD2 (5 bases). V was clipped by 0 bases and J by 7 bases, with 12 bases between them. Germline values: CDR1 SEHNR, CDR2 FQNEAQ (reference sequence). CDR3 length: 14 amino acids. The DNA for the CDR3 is TGTGCCAGCAGCTTAGCGAACGGGGAAGCGACCCAGTACTTC. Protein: CASSLANGEATQYF.

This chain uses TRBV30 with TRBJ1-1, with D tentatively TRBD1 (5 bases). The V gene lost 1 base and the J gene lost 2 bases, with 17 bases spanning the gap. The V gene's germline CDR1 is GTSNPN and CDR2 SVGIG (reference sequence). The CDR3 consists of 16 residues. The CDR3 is CAWSGYRQGGNTEAFF. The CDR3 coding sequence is TGTGCCTGGAGTGGCTATCGTCAGGGAGGAAACACTGAAGCTTTCTTT.

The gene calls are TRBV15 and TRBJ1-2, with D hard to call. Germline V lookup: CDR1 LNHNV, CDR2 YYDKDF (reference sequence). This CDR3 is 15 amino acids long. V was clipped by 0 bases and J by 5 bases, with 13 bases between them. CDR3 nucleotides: TGTGCCACCAGCAGAGATTTCGAGAGTTTTTATGGCTACACCTTC. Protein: CATSRDFESFYGYTF.

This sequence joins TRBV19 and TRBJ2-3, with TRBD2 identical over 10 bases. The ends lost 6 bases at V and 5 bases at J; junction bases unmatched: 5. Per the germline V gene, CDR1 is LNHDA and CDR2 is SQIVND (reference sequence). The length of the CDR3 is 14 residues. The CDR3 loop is CASRDSGGQDTQYF. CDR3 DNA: TGTGCCAGTAGAGATAGCGGGGGGCAAGATACGCAGTATTTT.

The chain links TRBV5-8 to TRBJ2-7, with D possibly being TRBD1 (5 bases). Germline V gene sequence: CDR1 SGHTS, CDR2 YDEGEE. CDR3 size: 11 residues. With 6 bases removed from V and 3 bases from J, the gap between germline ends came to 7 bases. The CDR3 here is CASIDSYEQYF. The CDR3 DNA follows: TGTGCCAGCATTGACAGCTACGAGCAGTACTTC.

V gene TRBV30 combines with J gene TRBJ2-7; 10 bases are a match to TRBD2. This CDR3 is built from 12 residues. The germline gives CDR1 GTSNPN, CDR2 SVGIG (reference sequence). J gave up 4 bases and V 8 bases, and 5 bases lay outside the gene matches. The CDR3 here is CASGGAVYEQYF. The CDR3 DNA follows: TGTGCCAGCGGGGGGGCCGTGTACGAGCAGTACTTC.

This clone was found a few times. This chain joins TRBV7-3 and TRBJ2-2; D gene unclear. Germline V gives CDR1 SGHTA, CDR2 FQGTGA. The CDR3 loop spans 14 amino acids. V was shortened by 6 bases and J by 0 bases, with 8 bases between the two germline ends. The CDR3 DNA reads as TGTGCCAGCAGTATCCTCCCGAACACCGGGGAGCTGTTTTTT. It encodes CASSILPNTGELFF.

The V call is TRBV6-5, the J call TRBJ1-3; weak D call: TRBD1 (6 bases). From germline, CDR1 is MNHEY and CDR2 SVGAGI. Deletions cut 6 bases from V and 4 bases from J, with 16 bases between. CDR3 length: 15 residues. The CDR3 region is CASSPQGLGGNTIYF. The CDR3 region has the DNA TGTGCCAGCAGCCCACAGGGTCTAGGAGGAAACACCATATATTTT.

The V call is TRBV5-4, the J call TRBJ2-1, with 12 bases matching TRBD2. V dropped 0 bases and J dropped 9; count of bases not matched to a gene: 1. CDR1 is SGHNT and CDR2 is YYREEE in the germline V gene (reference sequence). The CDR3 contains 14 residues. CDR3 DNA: TGTGCCAGCAGCTTGGGGACTAGCGGGGTTGAGCAGTTCTTC. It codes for CASSLGTSGVEQFF.

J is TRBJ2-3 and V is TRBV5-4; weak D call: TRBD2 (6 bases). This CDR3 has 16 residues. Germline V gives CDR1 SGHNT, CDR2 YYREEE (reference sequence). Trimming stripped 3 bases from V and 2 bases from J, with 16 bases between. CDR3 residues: CASSSSSGRFTDTQYF. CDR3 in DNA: TGTGCCAGCAGCTCCAGCAGCGGGCGCTTCACAGATACGCAGTATTTT.

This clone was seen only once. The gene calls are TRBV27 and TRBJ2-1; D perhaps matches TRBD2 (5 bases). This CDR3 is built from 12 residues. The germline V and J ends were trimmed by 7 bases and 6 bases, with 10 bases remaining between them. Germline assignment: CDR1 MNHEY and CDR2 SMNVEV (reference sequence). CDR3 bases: TGTGCCAGCACCACACGGGGCAATGAGCAGTTCTTC. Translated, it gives CASTTRGNEQFF.

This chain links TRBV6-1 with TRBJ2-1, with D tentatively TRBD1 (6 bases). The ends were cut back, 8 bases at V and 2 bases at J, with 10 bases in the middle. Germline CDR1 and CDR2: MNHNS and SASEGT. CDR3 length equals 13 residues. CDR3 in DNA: TGTGCCAGCGGTCGGGACACCTACAATGAGCAGTTCTTC. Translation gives CASGRDTYNEQFF.

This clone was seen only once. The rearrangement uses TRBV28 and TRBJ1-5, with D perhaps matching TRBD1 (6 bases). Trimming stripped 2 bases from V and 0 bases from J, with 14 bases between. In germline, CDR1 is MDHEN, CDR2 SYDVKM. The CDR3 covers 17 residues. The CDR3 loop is CASSLAGQRYSNQPQHF. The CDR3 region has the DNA TGTGCCAGCAGTTTAGCAGGACAGAGATATAGCAATCAGCCCCAGCATTTT.

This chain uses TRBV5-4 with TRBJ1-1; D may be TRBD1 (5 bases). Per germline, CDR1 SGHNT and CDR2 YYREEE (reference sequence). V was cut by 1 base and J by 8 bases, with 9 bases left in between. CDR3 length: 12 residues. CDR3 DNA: TGTGCCAGCAGCTTGTGGGGGAGGGAAGCTTTCTTT. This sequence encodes CASSLWGREAFF.

CDR3 bases: TGTGCCAGCAGCGTCCCGGGACAGGGATACGAGCAGTACTTC. This translates into CASSVPGQGYEQYF. The chain carries TRBV28 and TRBJ2-7, with TRBD1 identical over 9 bases. This CDR3 comprises 14 residues. Trimming removed 6 bases from V and 4 bases from J; junction bases left unmatched: 7. Germline CDR1 and CDR2: MDHEN and SYDVKM.

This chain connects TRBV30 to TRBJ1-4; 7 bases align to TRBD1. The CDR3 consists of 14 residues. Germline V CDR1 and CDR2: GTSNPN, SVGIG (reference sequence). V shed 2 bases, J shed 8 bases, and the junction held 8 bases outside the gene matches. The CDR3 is CAWSSGTEREKLFF. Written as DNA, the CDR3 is TGTGCCTGGAGTTCCGGGACAGAAAGAGAAAAACTGTTTTTT.

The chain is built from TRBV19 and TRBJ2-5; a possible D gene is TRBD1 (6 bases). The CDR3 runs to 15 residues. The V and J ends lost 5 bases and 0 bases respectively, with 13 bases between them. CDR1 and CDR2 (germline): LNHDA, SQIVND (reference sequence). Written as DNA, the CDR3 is TGTGCCAGTAGTGATCTGGGGGCTCACCAAGAGACCCAGTACTTC. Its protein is CASSDLGAHQETQYF. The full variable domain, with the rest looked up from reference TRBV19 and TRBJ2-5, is DGGITQSPKYLFRKEGQNVTLSCEQNLNHDAMYWYRQDPGQGLRLIYYSQIVNDFQKGDIAEGYSVSREKKESFPLTVTSAQKNPTAFYLCASSDLGAHQETQYFGPGTRLLVL.